Presented here are 18 T cell receptor beta chains from one specimen sequenced in a study of Graves' ophthalmopathy and Graves' hyperthyroidism. Transcripts of RNA were the source for amplifying TCR beta CDR3 regions. HTBI primers were used in a first-round RT-PCR, which preceded a second-round multiplex PCR. TCRdb called the multiplex PCR reads again in MiXCR, with one record for every CDR3 protein. The sample comprises fewer than 650,000 distinct CDR3 sequences, approximately 21% of which are singletons, and approximately 6.5% rests with the top ten. The material sequenced was peripheral blood. These receptors were obtained from a woman under 30 with stable Graves' hyperthyroidism. Some clones in this sample may be carry-over from other donors' samples.

This clonotype has just a few counts. V and J are TRBV6-1 and TRBJ1-2; 7 positions match TRBD1. The J segment lost 4 bases and the V segment lost 5 bases, leaving 10 bases of the junction unmatched. CDR1 MNHNS and CDR2 SASEGT come from the germline V gene. The CDR3 is made up of 15 amino acids. The DNA of the CDR3 is TGTGCCAGCAGTCCCGGACAGGCCAGGAGCTATGGCTACACCTTC. It codes for CASSPGQARSYGYTF.

The table lists this clonotype with many counts. The chain links TRBV14 to TRBJ1-2; D gene unclear. CDR3 length equals 12 residues. Trimming left V 1 base short and J 8 bases short, with 8 bases between. Germline V gene data show CDR1 as SGHDN and CDR2 as FVKESK. The DNA for the CDR3 is TGTGCCAGCAGCCAAGTGGGTTTCGGCTACACCTTC. Amino acids: CASSQVGFGYTF.

This clonotype has at least ten counts. The CDR3 sequence is CASSQDSTDYGYTF. The CDR3 DNA reads as TGTGCCAGCAGCCAAGATAGTACGGACTATGGCTACACCTTC. V usage is TRBV3-1 and J usage is TRBJ1-2; D not certain. There are 14 residues in the CDR3. Germline loops: CDR1 LGHDT, CDR2 YNNKEL (reference sequence). The V gene lost 0 bases and the J gene lost 3 bases, with 8 bases spanning the gap.

In this sample, this clonotype turned up a few times. The chain is built from TRBV12-3 or TRBV12-4 and TRBJ1-1, with TRBD1 as a possible D gene (5 bases). V lost 7 bases to trimming and J lost 0 bases, with 15 bases between them. The CDR3 runs to 15 residues. This CDR3 is CASTLWGTMNTEAFF. CDR3 nucleotide sequence: TGTGCCAGCACTCTTTGGGGCACTATGAACACTGAAGCTTTCTTT.

This clonotype was seen only a few times. The genes are TRBV12-3 or TRBV12-4 and TRBJ2-2; weak D call: TRBD1 (5 bases). Trimming stripped 2 bases from V and 5 bases from J, with 9 bases between. The CDR3 covers 14 residues. CDR3 sequence reads: CASSLSGRTGELFF. CDR3 nucleotides: TGTGCCAGCAGTTTATCAGGGCGGACCGGGGAGCTGTTTTTT.

This clonotype was seen ten or more times. The chain combines TRBV27 with TRBJ1-1, with D tentatively TRBD1 (5 bases). V was clipped by 3 bases and J by 4 bases, with 15 bases between them. CDR1 is MNHEY, CDR2 SMNVEV, per germline (reference sequence). This CDR3 comprises 15 residues. The CDR3 nucleotides are TGTGCCAGCAGTTTCCAGGGCCGGGGGACCACTGAAGCTTTCTTT. Translated, it gives CASSFQGRGTTEAFF.

This clonotype was recorded many times. The J gene is TRBJ1-1, the V gene TRBV6-5, with D maybe TRBD1 (5 bases). Germline V gives CDR1 MNHEY, CDR2 SVGAGI. Deletions cut 0 bases from V and 5 bases from J, with 16 bases between. The CDR3 runs to 16 residues. The CDR3 is CASSYSRPGGRTEAFF. CDR3 coding DNA: TGTGCCAGCAGTTACTCGAGGCCCGGGGGTCGGACTGAAGCTTTCTTT.

This clonotype was seen many times. The rearrangement links TRBV6-1 to TRBJ2-7; 8 positions match TRBD2. Germline V CDR1 and CDR2: MNHNS, SASEGT. The V segment lost 6 bases and the J segment 6 bases; nucleotides outside the gene matches: 4. The CDR3 length is 12 residues. CDR3 residues: CASRSGTSEQYF. The CDR3 region has the DNA TGTGCCAGCAGGTCCGGGACTAGCGAGCAGTACTTC.

The V call is TRBV5-1, the J call TRBJ2-2; 11 bases map to TRBD2. J gave up 7 bases and V 4 bases, and 6 bases lay outside the gene matches. This CDR3 has 15 residues. Germline assignment: CDR1 SGHRS and CDR2 YFSETQ. The CDR3, as DNA: TGCGCCAGCAGCCTCGGACTAGCGGGCAGCGGGGAGCTGTTTTTT. Its translation: CASSLGLAGSGELFF.

This clonotype appeared many times. This chain uses TRBV20-1 with TRBJ1-5; no clear D. Between the trimmed V and J ends, which lost 4 bases and 1 base, there was a span of 26 bases. This CDR3 has 19 residues. Germline CDR1 and CDR2: DFQATT and SNEGSKA (reference sequence). DNA of the CDR3: TGCAGTGCTAAGGGTGTAAGGGCCGGTATGGTGTACAGCAATCAGCCCCAGCATTTT. This sequence encodes CSAKGVRAGMVYSNQPQHF.

This clonotype was seen ten or more times. This rearrangement joins TRBV6-1 to TRBJ2-7, with D perhaps matching TRBD1 (5 bases). V lost 4 bases and J lost 5, with 9 bases in between. This CDR3 contains 12 residues. The germline gives CDR1 MNHNS, CDR2 SASEGT. In DNA form, the CDR3 reads TGTGCCAGCAGTGCTCTAGGGGACGAGCAGTACTTC. Protein sequence: CASSALGDEQYF.

This clonotype showed up many times. V gene TRBV6-5 combines with J gene TRBJ2-5, with 7 bases identical to TRBD1. The CDR3 has 16 amino acids. Per germline, CDR1 MNHEY and CDR2 SVGAGI. The J segment lost 0 bases and the V segment lost 3 bases, leaving 7 bases of the junction unmatched. CDR3 coding DNA: TGTGCCAGCAGTTATGGACAGGTGGGGCACCAAGAGACCCAGTACTTC. Translation: CASSYGQVGHQETQYF.

This chain links TRBV20-1 with TRBJ2-7; D may be TRBD2 (5 bases). There are 13 residues in the CDR3. The ends were cut back, 3 bases at V and 3 bases at J, with 12 bases in the middle. Germline V lookup: CDR1 DFQATT, CDR2 SNEGSKA (reference sequence). The CDR3 here is CSASLGVDYEQYF. CDR3 in DNA: TGCAGTGCTAGTCTCGGGGTGGACTACGAGCAGTACTTC.

J is TRBJ2-2 and V is TRBV9; D is possibly TRBD1 (5 bases). V shed 3 bases and J shed 0 bases, with 6 bases lying between them. Germline V gene data show CDR1 as SGDLS and CDR2 as YYNGEE. The CDR3 loop spans 14 amino acids. The CDR3 reads CASSEDTNTGELFF. The CDR3 nucleotides read TGTGCCAGCAGCGAGGACACGAACACCGGGGAGCTGTTTTTT.

In its sample, this clonotype was seen many times. V gene TRBV15 combines with J gene TRBJ1-3; 7 bases map to TRBD1. The CDR3 is 15 amino acids. The J segment lost 0 bases and the V segment lost 1 base, leaving 0 bases of the junction unmatched. The germline V gene encodes CDR1 LNHNV and CDR2 YYDKDF (reference sequence). The CDR3 DNA follows: TGTGCCACCAGCAGAGGGGACAGCTCTGGAAACACCATATATTTT. Translation: CATSRGDSSGNTIYF. The variable domain in full, with the rest retrieved from reference TRBV15 and TRBJ1-3, is DAMVIQNPRYQVTQFGKPVTLSCSQTLNHNVMYWYQQKSSQAPKLLFHYYDKDFNNEADTPDNFQSRRPNTSFCFLDIRSPGLGDTAMYLCATSRGDSSGNTIYFGEGSWLTVV.

This clonotype appeared many times. In nucleotides, the CDR3 is TGCAGTGCCCAAAGGGGGGCTTCAGATTCCTACGAGCAGTACTTC. Its translation is CSAQRGASDSYEQYF. The genes are TRBV20-1 and TRBJ2-7, with D perhaps given as TRBD1 or TRBD2 (6 bases each). The V end lost 6 bases, the J end lost 1 base, and 19 bases lay between the germline ends. The CDR3 is 15 amino acids. Germline V gene sequence: CDR1 DFQATT, CDR2 SNEGSKA (reference sequence).

This clonotype appeared many times. The chain carries TRBV6-5 and TRBJ2-5; either TRBD1 or TRBD2 may supply D (5 bases each). V lost 7 bases and J 5 bases, leaving 14 bases between the germline ends. There are 13 residues in the CDR3. The V gene's germline CDR1 is MNHEY and CDR2 SVGAGI. The CDR3 coding sequence is TGTGCCAGCACCAACTCGTGGGGGGAGACCCAGTACTTC. This encodes CASTNSWGETQYF.

The chain couples TRBV10-3 to TRBJ1-5; D unclear. The CDR3 spans 14 residues. The V end was cut by 3 bases, the J end by 3 bases, with 9 bases between. Germline V gene sequence: CDR1 ENHRY, CDR2 SYGVKD. CDR3 sequence (DNA): TGTGCCATCAGTGACCAAAACAACAATCAGCCCCAGCATTTT. Residues: CAISDQNNNQPQHF.